This T cell receptor beta chain emerged from a study of T cells after yellow fever vaccination. The CDR3 has 13 residues. Trimming took off 6 bases at V and 5 bases at J, with 11 bases between the two ends. Germline V gives CDR1 DFQATT, CDR2 SNEGSKA (reference sequence). Via MiXCR, TCRdb re-called the 5' RACE reads, giving one row per CDR3 protein. The repertoire holds about 300,000 distinct CDR3 sequences, with 8.7% as singletons. The V and J genes are TRBV20-1 and TRBJ1-6; D is uncertain. The TCR originated in a man between 18 and 35 years old who received the YFV17D yellow fever vaccine. The sample was CD4+ T cells sorted from PBMCs, taken 5 days after the yellow fever booster vaccination. For the CDR3, the DNA is TGCAGTGCCCGATGGATCCATAATTCACCCCTCCACTTT. The encoded protein is CSARWIHNSPLHF.